The subject of this entry is one TCR beta chain. The antigen is unknown. V was trimmed by 5 bases and J by 2 bases, leaving 10 bases between them. This CDR3 has 12 residues. Germline CDR1 reads GTSNPN; CDR2 reads SVGIG (reference sequence). The data belong to a study of T cell responses to AZD1222 COVID-19 vaccine. The overall study: Analyses pooled second doses at about 4 or about 12 weeks. Study-level findings and limits: Repertoires were obtained only post-peak T cell response. Only six or seven AZD1222 recipients tested seropositive at baseline.

The protocol was immunoSEQ multiplex PCR, while the TCRdb copy is restricted to in-frame clones and leaves out a portion. This sample has 150,000 or so clones, with around nine tenths found just once. This receptor was obtained from an adult in good health. This chain links TRBV30 with TRBJ2-7; D unclear. The specimen comprised peripheral blood, sampled on day 0 of AZD1222 vaccination. CDR3 sequence (DNA): TGTGCCTGGTCTCAGGCAGCCTACGAGCAGTACTTC. It translates to CAWSQAAYEQYF.